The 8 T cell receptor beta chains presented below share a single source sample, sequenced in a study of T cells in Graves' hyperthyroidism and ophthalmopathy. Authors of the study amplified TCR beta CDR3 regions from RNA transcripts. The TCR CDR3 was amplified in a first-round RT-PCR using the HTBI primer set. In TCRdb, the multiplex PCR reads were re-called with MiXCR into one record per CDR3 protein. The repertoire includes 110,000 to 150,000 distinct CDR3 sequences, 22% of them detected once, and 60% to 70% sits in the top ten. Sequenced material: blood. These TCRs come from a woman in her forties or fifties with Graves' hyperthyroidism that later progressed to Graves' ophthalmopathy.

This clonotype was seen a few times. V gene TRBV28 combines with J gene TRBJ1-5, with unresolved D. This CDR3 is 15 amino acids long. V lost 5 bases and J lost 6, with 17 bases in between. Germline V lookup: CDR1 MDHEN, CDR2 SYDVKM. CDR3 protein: CASSPPRGGSQPQHF. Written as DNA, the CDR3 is TGTGCCAGCAGTCCACCCCGCGGAGGGTCTCAGCCCCAGCATTTT. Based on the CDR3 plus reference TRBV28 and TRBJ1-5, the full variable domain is DVKVTQSSRYLVKRTGEKVFLECVQDMDHENMFWYRQDPGLGLRLIYFSYDVKMKEKGDIPEGYSVSREKKERFSLILESASTNQTSMYLCASSPPRGGSQPQHFGDGTRLSIL.

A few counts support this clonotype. The CDR3 bases are TGTGCCAGCAGTTACTTCGACAGGCTGACGGGCGGGGAGCTGTTTTTT. Its translation: CASSYFDRLTGGELFF. The V call is TRBV6-2 or TRBV6-3, the J call TRBJ2-2, with D possibly TRBD1 on 6 matching bases. Trimming took off 1 base at V and 7 bases at J, with 16 bases between the two ends. Germline CDR1 and CDR2: MNHEY and SVGEGT. This CDR3 is built from 16 residues.

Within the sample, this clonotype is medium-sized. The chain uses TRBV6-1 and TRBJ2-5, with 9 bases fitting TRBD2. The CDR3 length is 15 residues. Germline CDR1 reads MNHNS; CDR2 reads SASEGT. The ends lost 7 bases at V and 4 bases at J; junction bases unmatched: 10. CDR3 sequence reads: CASTNSGSARETQYF. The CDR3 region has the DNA TGTGCCAGCACCAATAGCGGGAGTGCGAGAGAGACCCAGTACTTC.

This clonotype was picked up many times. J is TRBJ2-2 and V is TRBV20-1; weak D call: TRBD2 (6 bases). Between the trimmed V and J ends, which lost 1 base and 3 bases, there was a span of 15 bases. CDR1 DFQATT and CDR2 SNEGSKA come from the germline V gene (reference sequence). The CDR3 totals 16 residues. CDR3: CSARGPSREDTGELFF. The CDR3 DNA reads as TGCAGTGCTAGAGGGCCCTCAAGGGAGGACACCGGGGAGCTGTTTTTT.

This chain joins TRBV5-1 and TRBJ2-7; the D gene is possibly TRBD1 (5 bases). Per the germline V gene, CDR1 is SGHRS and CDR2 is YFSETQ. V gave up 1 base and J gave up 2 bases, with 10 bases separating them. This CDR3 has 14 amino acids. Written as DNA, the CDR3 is TGCGCCAGCAGCTTGAAACGACAGACCTACGAGCAGTACTTC. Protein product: CASSLKRQTYEQYF. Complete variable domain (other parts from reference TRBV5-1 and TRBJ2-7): KAGVTQTPRYLIKTRGQQVTLSCSPISGHRSVSWYQQTPGQGLQFLFEYFSETQRNKGNFPGRFSGRQFSNSRSEMNVSTLELGDSALYLCASSLKRQTYEQYFGPGTRLTVT.

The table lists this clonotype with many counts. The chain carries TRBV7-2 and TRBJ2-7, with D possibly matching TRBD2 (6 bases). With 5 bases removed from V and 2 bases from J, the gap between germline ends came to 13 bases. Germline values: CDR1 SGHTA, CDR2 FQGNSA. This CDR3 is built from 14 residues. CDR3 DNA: TGTGCCAGCAGCAGACTAGTGGGACCCTACGAGCAGTACTTC. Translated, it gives CASSRLVGPYEQYF.

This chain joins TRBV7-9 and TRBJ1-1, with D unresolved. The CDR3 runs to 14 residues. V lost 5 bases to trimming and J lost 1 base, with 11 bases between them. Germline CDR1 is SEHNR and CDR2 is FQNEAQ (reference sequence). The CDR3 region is CASSLRYPNTEAFF. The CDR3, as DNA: TGTGCCAGCAGCCTCCGATATCCGAACACTGAAGCTTTCTTT. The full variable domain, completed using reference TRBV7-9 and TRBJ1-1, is DTGVSQNPRHKITKRGQNVTFRCDPISEHNRLYWYRQTLGQGPEFLTYFQNEAQLEKSRLLSDRFSAERPKGSFSTLEIQRTEQGDSAMYLCASSLRYPNTEAFFGQGTRLTVV.

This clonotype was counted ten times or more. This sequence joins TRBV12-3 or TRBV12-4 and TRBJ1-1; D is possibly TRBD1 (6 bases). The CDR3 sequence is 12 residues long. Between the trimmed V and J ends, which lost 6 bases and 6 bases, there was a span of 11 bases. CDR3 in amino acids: CASRKQGSEAFF. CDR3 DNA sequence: TGTGCCAGCAGGAAACAGGGTTCTGAAGCTTTCTTT.